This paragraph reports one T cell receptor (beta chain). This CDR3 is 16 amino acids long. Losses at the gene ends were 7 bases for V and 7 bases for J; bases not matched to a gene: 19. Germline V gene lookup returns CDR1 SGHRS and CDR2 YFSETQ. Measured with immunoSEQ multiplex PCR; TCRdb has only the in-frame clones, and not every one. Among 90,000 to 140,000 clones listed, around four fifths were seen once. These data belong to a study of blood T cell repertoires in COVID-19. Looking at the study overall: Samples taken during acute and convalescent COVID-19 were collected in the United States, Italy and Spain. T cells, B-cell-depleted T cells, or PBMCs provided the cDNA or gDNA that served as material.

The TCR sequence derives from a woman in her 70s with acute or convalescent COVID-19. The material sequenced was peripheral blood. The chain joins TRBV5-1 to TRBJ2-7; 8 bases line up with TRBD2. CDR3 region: CASLSVRGGRGGEQYF. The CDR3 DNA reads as TGCGCCAGCTTGAGCGTTCGGGGGGGCCGGGGGGGGGAGCAGTACTTC.